The T cell receptor beta chain under discussion was sequenced for a study of blood T cell repertoires in COVID-19. CDR1 is MNHEY, CDR2 SMNVEV, per germline (reference sequence). The CDR3 sequence is 15 residues long. V was clipped by 3 bases and J by 0 bases; unmatched bases: 4. Clones were read by immunoSEQ multiplex PCR, and TCRdb kept only the in-frame ones, dropping some. In the table there are some 210,000 clones, around 80% of which are singletons. The J gene is TRBJ1-2, the V gene TRBV27; 7 bases line up with TRBD1. The clonotype originates from a woman aged 40-49 years with acute or convalescent COVID-19. Sequenced material: peripheral blood. The CDR3 reads CASSFRQGANYGYTF. CDR3 DNA sequence: TGTGCCAGCAGTTTCAGACAGGGAGCTAACTATGGCTACACCTTC.